Listed below are T cell receptor delta chains from one sample, sequenced in a study of gamma-delta chains in newborns, infants, children. TCRdb reran clone calling via CATT on the reads. The repertoire includes fewer than 14,000 delta-chain clones, 3.5% of them detected once, and roughly 9% sits in the top ten. Sequencing was performed on blood. These receptors originate from a child who was a newborn, infant or young child, either healthy, febrile or measles-vaccinated (not recorded which). Each CDR3 is given with its conserved first and last residue. The D gene is left open where the match is weak. The size entry is marked missing in some rows and otherwise reads once, few, many or a size class.

clone size	V gene	D gene	J gene	CDR3 DNA	CDR3 protein
few	TRDV2	TRDD3	TRDJ3	TGTGCCTGTGACCCTACTGGGGGGCCGTCCTGGGACACCCGACAGATGTTTTTC	CACDPTGGPSWDTRQMFF
medium-sized	TRDV2	-	TRDJ3	TGTGCCTGTGACACCGTGGGATCGCTATCCTGGGACACCCGACAGATGTTTTTC	CACDTVGSLSWDTRQMFF
few	TRDV2	TRDD3	TRDJ3	TGTGCCTGTGACGGTTTACTGGGGGATGTGGACACCCGACAGATGTTTTTC	CACDGLLGDVDTRQMFF
few	TRDV2	-	TRDJ3	TGTGCCTGTGACACTTTCACTGCTACCCCCCGAAGCTCCTGGGACACCCGACAGATGTTTTTC	CACDTFTATPRSSWDTRQMFF
-	TRDV2	TRDD3	TRDJ1	TGTGCCTGTGACACCTGGGGGATCGATAAACTCATCTTT	CACDTWGIDKLIF
-	TRDV2	-	TRDJ3	TGTGCCTGTGACACCGGTAATCAGGGGGTCCCGAGCTCCTGGGACACCCGACAGATGTTTTTC	CACDTGNQGVPSSWDTRQMFF
few	TRDV1	TRDD3	TRDJ1	TGTGCTCTTGGGGGATCCTGGGGGATCCGGTACACCGATAAACTCATCTTT	CALGGSWGIRYTDKLIF
-	TRDV1	-	TRDJ1	TGTGCTCTTGGGGACCTGGGGATGGGGGTCCTCGGGAAACTCATCTTT	CALGDLGMGVLGKLIF
few	TRDV1	TRDD3	TRDJ1	TGTGCTCTTGGGGAAGTGATGGGGGATAAGCAGGGGTACACCGATAAACTCATCTTT	CALGEVMGDKQGYTDKLIF
-	TRDV1	TRDD3	TRDJ1	TGTGCTCTTGAGGTACTGGGGGTTCCGTACACCGATAAACTCATCTTT	CALEVLGVPYTDKLIF
few	TRDV1	TRDD3	TRDJ1	TGTGCTCTTGGGGGTAATCACCGACGGGGGATACTTAATACCGATAAACTCATCTTC	CALGGNHRRGILNTDKLIF
-	TRDV1	TRDD3	TRDJ1	TGTGCTCTTGGGGAACCCTGGGGGGGATACTGTTGTCCGGACACCGATAAACTCATCTTT	CALGEPWGGYCCPDTDKLIF
medium-sized	TRDV2	TRDD3	TRDJ1	TGTGCCTGTGACACTGTACTGGGGGATACGCGGGCCACCGATAAACTCATCTTT	CACDTVLGDTRATDKLIF
-	TRAV29/DV5	TRDD3	TRDJ1	TGTGCAGCAAGCGAAAAGACCCGCTTCTGGGGGATACCTTACATGTACACCGATAAACTCATCTTT	CAASEKTRFWGIPYMYTDKLIF
few	TRDV1	TRDD3	TRDJ1	TGTGCTCTTGGGGGACTAGTAAAGCCCACCCACCTGTACTGGGGGATAAACACCGATAAACTCATCTTT	CALGGLVKPTHLYWGINTDKLIF
few	TRDV1	TRDD3	TRDJ1	TGTGCTCTTGGGGAACGTCTTCCAGGCCCACTCTACTGGGGGATAGGGGCCGATAAACTCATCTTT	CALGERLPGPLYWGIGADKLIF
few	TRDV1	-	TRDJ3	TGTGCTCTTGGGTCCATCCAACCGGGTTTCCGAGCGGTGTGGGACACCCGACAGATGTTTTTC	CALGSIQPGFRAVWDTRQMFF
-	TRDV1	-	TRDJ1	TGTGCTCTTGGGGAGCTGAAGATGCCGTACACCGATAAACTCATCTTT	CALGELKMPYTDKLIF
few	TRAV29/DV5	-	TRDJ1	TGTGCAGCCTACCGCTGGTTGCGGGGGGGCCTCACCGATAAACTCATCTTT	CAAYRWLRGGLTDKLIF
-	TRDV2	TRDD3	TRDJ3	TGTGCCTGTGACACGGTGGGGGAGAGCTCCTGGGACACCCGACAGATGTTTTTC	CACDTVGESSWDTRQMFF
-	TRDV1	TRDD3	TRDJ4	TGTGCTCTTGGGGTCTTTTCCCCCCTGGGGGATCCCACGGCCAGACCCCTGATCTTT	CALGVFSPLGDPTARPLIF
-	TRDV1	-	TRDJ1	TGTGCTCTTGGGGAACCCCCGTGGCCCGATAAACTCATCTTT	CALGEPPWPDKLIF
few	TRDV2	TRDD3	TRDJ2	TGTGCCTGTGGCGTACTGGGGGGGACAGCACAACTCTTCTTT	CACGVLGGTAQLFF
few	TRDV1	TRDD3	TRDJ1	TGTGCTCTTGGGGAATTCTGGGGGATAGGGACCGATAAACTCATCTTT	CALGEFWGIGTDKLIF
-	TRDV2	-	TRDJ2	TGTGCCTGTGACAAGGTGGGTCGCACAGCACAGCTCTTCTTT	CACDKVGRTAQLFF
-	TRDV2	TRDD3	TRDJ3	TGTGCCTGTGACTACCTTACTGGGGGACCGAGGGGGGACACCCGACAGATGTTTTTC	CACDYLTGGPRGDTRQMFF
-	TRDV1	TRDD3	TRDJ1	TGTGCTCTTGGGACCCCTTTCCCTACGATTACTGGGGGCTACACCGATAAACTCATCTTT	CALGTPFPTITGGYTDKLIF
-	TRDV1	TRDD3	TRDJ1	TGTGCTCTTGGGGAACTCTGGGGGATACTCCCCGATAAACTCATCTTT	CALGELWGILPDKLIF
-	TRDV2	TRDD3	TRDJ3	TGTGCCTGTGACAAGGTACTGGGGGATACGAGAAGCTCCTGGGACACCCGACAGATGTTTTTC	CACDKVLGDTRSSWDTRQMFF